The T cell receptor beta chain under discussion was sequenced for a study of blood T cell repertoires in COVID-19. Each recovered donor of Cohort 3 presented with two negative PCRs, clearance, or symptom resolution. This clone was seen a few times. V gave up 5 bases and J gave up 3 bases, with 10 bases separating them. This CDR3 is built from 13 residues. This table comes from immunoSEQ multiplex PCR, and its TCRdb copy is limited to in-frame clones, with some not included. The top ten clones hold about 5.7% of a sample with 310,000 or so clones, around 88% of them seen once. The chain recombines TRBV12-3 or TRBV12-4 with TRBJ1-2; D is unclear. The sample consisted of PBMCs or T cells enriched from blood (not recorded which). This sequence was found in a woman aged 40 to 50 who had recovered from COVID-19. CDR3 sequence: CASSPGTDYGYTF. CDR3 in DNA: TGTGCCAGCAGTCCAGGCACAGACTATGGCTACACCTTC.